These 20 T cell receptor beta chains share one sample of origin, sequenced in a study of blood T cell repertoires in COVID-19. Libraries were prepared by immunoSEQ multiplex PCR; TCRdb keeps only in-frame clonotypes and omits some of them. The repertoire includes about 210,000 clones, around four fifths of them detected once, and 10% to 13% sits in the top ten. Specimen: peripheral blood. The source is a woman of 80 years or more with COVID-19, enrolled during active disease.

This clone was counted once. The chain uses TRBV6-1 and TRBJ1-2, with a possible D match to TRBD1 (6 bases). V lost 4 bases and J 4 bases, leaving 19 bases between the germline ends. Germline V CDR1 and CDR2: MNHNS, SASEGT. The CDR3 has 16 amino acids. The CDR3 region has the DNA TGTGCCAGCAGTGCGCCCTGGGGGGGGGCGGCCTATGGCTACACCTTC. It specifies CASSAPWGGAAYGYTF.

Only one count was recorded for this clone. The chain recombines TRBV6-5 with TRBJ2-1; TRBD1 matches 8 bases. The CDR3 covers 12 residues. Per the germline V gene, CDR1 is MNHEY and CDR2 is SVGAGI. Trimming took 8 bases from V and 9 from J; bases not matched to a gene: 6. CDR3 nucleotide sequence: TGTGCCAGCGACAGGGGAGGAGGTGAGCAGTTCTTC. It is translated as CASDRGGGEQFF.

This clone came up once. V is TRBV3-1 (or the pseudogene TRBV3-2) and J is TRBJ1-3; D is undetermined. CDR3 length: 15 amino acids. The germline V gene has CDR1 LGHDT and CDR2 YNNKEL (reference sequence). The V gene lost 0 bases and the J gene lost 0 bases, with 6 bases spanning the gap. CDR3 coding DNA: TGTGCCAGCAGCCAAGATAGAAGCTCTGGAAACACCATATATTTT. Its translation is CASSQDRSSGNTIYF.

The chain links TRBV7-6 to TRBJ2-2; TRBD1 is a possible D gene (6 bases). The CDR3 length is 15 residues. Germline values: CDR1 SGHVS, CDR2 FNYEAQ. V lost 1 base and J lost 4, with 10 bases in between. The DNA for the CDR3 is TGTGCCAGCAGCTTAGTGGACAGCTCCACCGGGGAGCTGTTTTTT. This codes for CASSLVDSSTGELFF.

The CDR3 DNA sequence: TGTGCCAGTAGTATTCCCCTGTCGAACACTGAAGCTTTCTTT. This sequence encodes CASSIPLSNTEAFF. This chain joins TRBV19 and TRBJ1-1; no clear D gene. Germline-derived CDR1 and CDR2 are LNHDA and SQIVND (reference sequence). V lost 3 bases, J lost 1 base, and 9 bases lay in between. CDR3 length: 14 residues.

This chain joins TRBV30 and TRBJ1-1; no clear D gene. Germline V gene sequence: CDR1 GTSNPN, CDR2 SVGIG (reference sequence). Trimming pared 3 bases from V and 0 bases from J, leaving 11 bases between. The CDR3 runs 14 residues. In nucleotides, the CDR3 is TGTGCCTGGAGGCCCCTGAGGGTGAACACTGAAGCTTTCTTT. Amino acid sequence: CAWRPLRVNTEAFF.

CDR3 DNA sequence: TGTGCCAGCAGCGAACCGACAGGGTCCTATAATTCACCCCTCCACTTT. This gives the protein CASSEPTGSYNSPLHF. The V and J genes are TRBV7-2 and TRBJ1-6; 7 nucleotides match TRBD1. The germline V gene has CDR1 SGHTA and CDR2 FQGNSA. The CDR3 runs 16 residues. The trim removed 5 bases at V and 1 base at J, leaving 5 bases unmatched.

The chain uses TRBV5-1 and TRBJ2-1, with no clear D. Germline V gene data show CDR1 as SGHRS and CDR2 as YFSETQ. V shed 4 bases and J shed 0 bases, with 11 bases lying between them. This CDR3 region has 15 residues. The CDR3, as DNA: TGCGCCAGCAGCCCTCTCCAGGTCTCCTACAATGAGCAGTTCTTC. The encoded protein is CASSPLQVSYNEQFF. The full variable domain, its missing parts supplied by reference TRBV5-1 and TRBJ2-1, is KAGVTQTPRYLIKTRGQQVTLSCSPISGHRSVSWYQQTPGQGLQFLFEYFSETQRNKGNFPGRFSGRQFSNSRSEMNVSTLELGDSALYLCASSPLQVSYNEQFFGPGTRLTVL.

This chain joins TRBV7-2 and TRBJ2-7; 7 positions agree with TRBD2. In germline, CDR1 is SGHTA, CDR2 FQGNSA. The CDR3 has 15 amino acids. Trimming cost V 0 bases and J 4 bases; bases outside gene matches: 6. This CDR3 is CASSLASGGGYEQYF. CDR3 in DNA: TGTGCCAGCAGCTTAGCGTCGGGGGGAGGTTACGAGCAGTACTTC.

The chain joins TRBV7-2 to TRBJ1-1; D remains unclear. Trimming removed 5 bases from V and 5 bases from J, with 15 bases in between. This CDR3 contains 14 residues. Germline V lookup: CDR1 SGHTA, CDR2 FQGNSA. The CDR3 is CASSQLVRVTEAFF. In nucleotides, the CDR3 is TGTGCCAGCAGCCAACTGGTTCGGGTAACTGAAGCTTTCTTT.

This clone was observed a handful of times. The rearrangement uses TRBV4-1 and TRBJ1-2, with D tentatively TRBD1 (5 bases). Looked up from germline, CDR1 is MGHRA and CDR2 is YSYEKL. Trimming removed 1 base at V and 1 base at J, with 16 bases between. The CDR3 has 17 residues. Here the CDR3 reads CASSQGGITGDNYGYTF. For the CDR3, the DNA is TGCGCCAGCAGCCAAGGTGGGATCACAGGAGATAACTATGGCTACACCTTC.

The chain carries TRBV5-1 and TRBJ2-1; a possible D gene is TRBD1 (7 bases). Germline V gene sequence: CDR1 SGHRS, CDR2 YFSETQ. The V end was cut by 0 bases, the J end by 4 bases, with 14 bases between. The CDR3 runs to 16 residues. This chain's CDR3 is CASSLEGQGGYNEQFF. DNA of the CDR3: TGCGCCAGCAGCTTGGAGGGGCAGGGGGGTTACAATGAGCAGTTCTTC. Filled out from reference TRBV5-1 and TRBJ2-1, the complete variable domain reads KAGVTQTPRYLIKTRGQQVTLSCSPISGHRSVSWYQQTPGQGLQFLFEYFSETQRNKGNFPGRFSGRQFSNSRSEMNVSTLELGDSALYLCASSLEGQGGYNEQFFGPGTRLTVL.

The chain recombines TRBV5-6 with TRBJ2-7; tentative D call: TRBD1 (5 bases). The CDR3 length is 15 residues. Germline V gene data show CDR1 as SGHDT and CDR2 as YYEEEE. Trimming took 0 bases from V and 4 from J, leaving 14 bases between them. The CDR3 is CASSLVQGSLYEQYF. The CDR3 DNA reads TGTGCCAGCAGCTTGGTCCAGGGCTCTCTGTACGAGCAGTACTTC.

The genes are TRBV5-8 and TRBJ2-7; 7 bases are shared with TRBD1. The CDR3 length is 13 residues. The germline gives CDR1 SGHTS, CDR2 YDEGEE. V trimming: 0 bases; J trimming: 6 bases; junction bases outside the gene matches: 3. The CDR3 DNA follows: TGTGCCAGCAGCTTGGACAGGGGAAGCGAGCAGTACGTC. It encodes CASSLDRGSEQYV.

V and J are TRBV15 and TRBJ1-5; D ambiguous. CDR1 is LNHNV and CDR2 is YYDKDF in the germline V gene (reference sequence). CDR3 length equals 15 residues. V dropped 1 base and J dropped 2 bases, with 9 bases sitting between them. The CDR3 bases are TGTGCCACCAGCAGAGTCGCGCTCGGCAATCAGCCCCAGCATTTT. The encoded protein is CATSRVALGNQPQHF.

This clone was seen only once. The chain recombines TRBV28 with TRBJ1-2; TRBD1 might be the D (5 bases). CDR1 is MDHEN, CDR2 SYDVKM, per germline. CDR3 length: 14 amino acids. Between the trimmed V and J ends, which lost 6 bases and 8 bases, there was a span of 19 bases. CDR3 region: CASRAAAGFYGYTF. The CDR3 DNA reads TGTGCCAGCAGGGCGGCGGCAGGGTTCTACGGCTACACCTTC.

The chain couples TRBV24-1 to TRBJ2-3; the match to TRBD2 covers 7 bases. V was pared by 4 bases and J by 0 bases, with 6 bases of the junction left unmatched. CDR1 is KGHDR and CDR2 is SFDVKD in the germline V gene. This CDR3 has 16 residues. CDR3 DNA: TGTGCCACCAGTGAATCTAGCGGTAGGAGCACAGATACGCAGTATTTT. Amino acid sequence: CATSESSGRSTDTQYF.

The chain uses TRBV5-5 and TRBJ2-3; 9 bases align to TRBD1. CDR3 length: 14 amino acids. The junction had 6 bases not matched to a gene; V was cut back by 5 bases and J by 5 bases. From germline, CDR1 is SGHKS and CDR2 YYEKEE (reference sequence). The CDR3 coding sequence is TGTGCCAGCAGATGGACAGGGGCATTAGATACGCAGTATTTT. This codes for CASRWTGALDTQYF. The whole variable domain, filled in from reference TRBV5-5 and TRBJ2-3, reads DAGVTQSPTHLIKTRGQQVTLRCSPISGHKSVSWYQQVLGQGPQFIFQYYEKEERGRGNFPDRFSARQFPNYSSELNVNALLLGDSALYLCASRWTGALDTQYFGPGTRLTVL.

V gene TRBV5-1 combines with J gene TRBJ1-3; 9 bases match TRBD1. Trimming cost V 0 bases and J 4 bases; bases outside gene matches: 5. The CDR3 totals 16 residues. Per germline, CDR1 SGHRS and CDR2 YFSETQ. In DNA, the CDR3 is TGCGCCAGCAGCTTGGCAACGGGGACAGGGGGAAACACCATATATTTT. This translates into CASSLATGTGGNTIYF.

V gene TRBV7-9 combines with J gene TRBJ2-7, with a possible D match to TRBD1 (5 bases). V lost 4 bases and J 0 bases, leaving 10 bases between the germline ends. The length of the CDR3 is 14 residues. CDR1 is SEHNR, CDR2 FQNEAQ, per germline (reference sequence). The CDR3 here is CASSSLGRSYEQYF. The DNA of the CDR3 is TGTGCCAGCAGCTCCTTGGGGCGCTCCTACGAGCAGTACTTC.